This passage covers 29 T cell receptor beta chains from one sample sequenced in a study of Ad26.COV2.S vaccination and SARS-CoV-2 variants. Assay: immunoSEQ multiplex PCR; the TCRdb copy retains only in-frame clones and omits some. The table lists roughly 350,000 clones, about 87% of them singletons. Treatment reported: about 20 received Ad26.COV2.S at low or high dose, single or two shots; roughly 5 received placebo; per-sample allocation not given. Sampling took place 63 days after the first vaccine or placebo injection. The sample was peripheral blood, taken in a trial of Ad26.COV2.S vaccine versus placebo. The source of these receptors is a person aged 18-60 years who received the Ad26.COV2.S COVID-19 vaccine or a placebo.

The rearrangement uses TRBV11-2 and TRBJ1-5; D gene ambiguous. This CDR3 comprises 13 residues. Per germline, CDR1 SGHAT and CDR2 FQNNGV. Trimming pared 1 base from V and 7 bases from J, leaving 8 bases between. CDR3 loop: CASSLGFRQPQHF. CDR3 DNA: TGTGCCAGCAGCTTAGGGTTCAGGCAGCCCCAGCATTTT.

This chain connects TRBV18 to TRBJ2-7; D tentatively reads TRBD1 or TRBD2 (5 bases each). The CDR3 contains 14 residues. Germline CDR1 reads KGHSH; CDR2 reads LQKENI. Trimming stripped 0 bases from V and 4 bases from J, with 10 bases between. In DNA, the CDR3 is TGTGCCAGCTCACCACCCGGGACGGCGTACGAGCAGTACTTC. Its translation is CASSPPGTAYEQYF.

CDR3 nucleotide sequence: TGTGCCAGCAGTTACTCCCCCCAGTCCGGTGGCTACACCTTC. Its protein is CASSYSPQSGGYTF. The rearrangement joins TRBV6-5 to TRBJ1-2, with D hard to call. Trimming cost V 0 bases and J 7 bases, with 12 bases left between them. The CDR3 contains 14 residues. Germline CDR1 is MNHEY and CDR2 is SVGAGI.

The chain couples TRBV6-5 to TRBJ2-3; a weak D match, TRBD1 (5 bases). The V end was cut by 10 bases, the J end by 2 bases, with 16 bases between. This CDR3 is 14 amino acids long. Germline values: CDR1 MNHEY, CDR2 SVGAGI. CDR3 protein: CATLRAGITDTQYF. CDR3 coding DNA: TGTGCCACCCTAAGGGCAGGGATCACAGATACGCAGTATTTT.

The J gene is TRBJ2-3, the V gene TRBV24-1; D is ambiguous. The V gene's germline CDR1 is KGHDR and CDR2 SFDVKD. Deletions cut 4 bases from V and 1 base from J, with 11 bases between. The CDR3 sequence is 15 residues long. The CDR3 sequence: CATSEGSRRTDTQYF. The CDR3 DNA sequence: TGTGCCACCAGTGAAGGGTCCCGCCGCACAGATACGCAGTATTTT.

This chain joins TRBV27 and TRBJ1-2, with D unclear. The V end was cut by 4 bases, the J end by 2 bases, with 8 bases between. The germline V gene encodes CDR1 MNHEY and CDR2 SMNVEV (reference sequence). CDR3 length: 13 residues. CDR3 sequence reads: CASSWAGNYGYTF. The CDR3 region has the DNA TGTGCCAGCAGTTGGGCGGGGAACTATGGCTACACCTTC.

The gene calls are TRBV3-1 (or the pseudogene TRBV3-2) and TRBJ2-3; 9 bases line up with TRBD2. V lost 3 bases and J lost 3; bases outside the gene matches: 4. The CDR3 covers 15 residues. Germline CDR1 reads LGHDT; CDR2 reads YNNKEL (reference sequence). The CDR3 coding sequence is TGTGCCAGCAGCCAGGGACTAGCATTGACAGATACGCAGTATTTT. Translated: CASSQGLALTDTQYF.

The chain carries TRBV15 and TRBJ2-3; 10 bases are shared with TRBD1. CDR3 length: 18 residues. Germline values: CDR1 LNHNV, CDR2 YYDKDF (reference sequence). The ends lost 1 base at V and 0 bases at J; junction bases unmatched: 7. The CDR3 sequence: CATSRVGTGVFSTDTQYF. The CDR3 nucleotides are TGTGCCACCAGCAGAGTAGGGACAGGGGTTTTTAGCACAGATACGCAGTATTTT.

This chain joins TRBV11-3 and TRBJ2-2; D gene ambiguous. CDR3 length: 13 residues. Looked up from germline, CDR1 is SGHNT and CDR2 is YENEEA. Trimming removed 4 bases from V and 15 bases from J, with 18 bases in between. CDR3 protein: CASSSPPNPSLFF. The CDR3, as DNA: TGTGCCAGCAGCTCCCCACCCAACCCGAGCTTGTTTTTT. The whole variable domain, filled in from reference TRBV11-3 and TRBJ2-2, reads EAGVVQSPRYKIIEKKQPVAFWCNPISGHNTLYWYLQNLGQGPELLIRYENEEAVDDSQLPKDRFSAERLKGVDSTLKIQPAELGDSAVYLCASSSPPNPSLFFGEGSRLTVL.

This clone was detected ten times or more. The V and J genes are TRBV28 and TRBJ2-7; D gene uncertain. The CDR3 has 15 residues. Trimming pared 5 bases from V and 2 bases from J, leaving 16 bases between. In germline, CDR1 is MDHEN, CDR2 SYDVKM. The CDR3 here is CASSPRGARTYEQYF. As DNA, the CDR3 is TGTGCCAGCAGTCCCCGCGGAGCCAGAACCTACGAGCAGTACTTC.

This rearrangement joins TRBV3-1 (or the pseudogene TRBV3-2) to TRBJ1-1, with D maybe TRBD1 (5 bases). The germline CDR1 and CDR2 sequences are LGHDT and YNNKEL (reference sequence). The germline V and J ends were trimmed by 1 base and 5 bases, with 11 bases remaining between them. The CDR3 runs 14 residues. The CDR3 DNA reads TGTGCCAGCAGCCAAGTGGGGGGGAGAACTGAAGCTTTCTTT. Translated, it gives CASSQVGGRTEAFF.

This clone was detected only a few times. The gene calls are TRBV7-9 and TRBJ1-4, with 8 bases aligning to TRBD1. Germline V gives CDR1 SEHNR, CDR2 FQNEAQ (reference sequence). The V and J ends lost 7 bases and 5 bases, in that order; junction bases with no gene match: 12. This CDR3 region has 16 residues. The CDR3 DNA sequence: TGTGCCAGCACCCTAAGAGGAGGGACAGGAAATGAAAAACTGTTTTTT. Protein product: CASTLRGGTGNEKLFF. Supplemented by reference TRBV7-9 and TRBJ1-4, the full variable domain reads DTGVSQNPRHKITKRGQNVTFRCDPISEHNRLYWYRQTLGQGPEFLTYFQNEAQLEKSRLLSDRFSAERPKGSFSTLEIQRTEQGDSAMYLCASTLRGGTGNEKLFFGSGTQLSVL.

The rearrangement joins TRBV7-3 to TRBJ2-2, with D perhaps matching TRBD1 (8 bases). Germline assignment: CDR1 SGHTA and CDR2 FQGTGA. V lost 4 bases, J lost 4 bases, and 16 bases lay in between. The CDR3 contains 16 residues. CDR3 protein: CASSSTGGDFTGELFF. The CDR3 coding sequence is TGTGCCAGCAGCTCCACAGGGGGGGATTTCACCGGGGAGCTGTTTTTT. Together with reference TRBV7-3 and TRBJ2-2, the CDR3 gives the full variable domain: GAGVSQTPSNKVTEKGKYVELRCDPISGHTALYWYRQSLGQGPEFLIYFQGTGAADDSGLPNDRFFAVRPEGSVSTLKIQRTERGDSAVYLCASSSTGGDFTGELFFGEGSRLTVL.

The rearrangement links TRBV10-3 to TRBJ2-3; 8 nucleotides line up with TRBD2. The V gene's germline CDR1 is ENHRY and CDR2 SYGVKD. The junction had 4 bases not matched to a gene; V was cut back by 3 bases and J by 2 bases. The CDR3 totals 15 residues. CDR3 residues: CAISDTSGYTDTQYF. Here the CDR3 DNA reads TGTGCCATCAGTGATACTAGCGGTTACACAGATACGCAGTATTTT.

This clone was seen just once. The V gene is TRBV18, the J gene TRBJ2-1; 13 bases line up with TRBD2. With 9 bases clipped from V and 8 bases from J, the junction kept 7 bases outside the gene matches. The CDR3 extends over 14 amino acids. Germline lookup yields CDR1 KGHSH and CDR2 LQKENI. For the CDR3, the DNA is TGTGCCAGTCGGACTAGCGGGAGTATGGATGAGCAGTTCTTC. It is translated as CASRTSGSMDEQFF.

The rearrangement uses TRBV5-1 and TRBJ1-1; D gene unclear. CDR3 size: 13 residues. The germline V and J ends were trimmed by 1 base and 3 bases, with 7 bases remaining between them. Germline V lookup: CDR1 SGHRS, CDR2 YFSETQ. DNA of the CDR3: TGCGCCAGCAGCTTGATAGTGGACACTGAAGCTTTCTTT. It yields the protein CASSLIVDTEAFF.

This clone was detected only once. This chain connects TRBV24-1 to TRBJ2-1; TRBD1 agrees at 8 bases. The ends lost 5 bases at V and 15 bases at J; junction bases unmatched: 11. The V gene's germline CDR1 is KGHDR and CDR2 SFDVKD. The CDR3 spans 13 residues. CDR3 loop: CATSASRTGLWFF. DNA of the CDR3: TGTGCCACCAGTGCTTCCCGGACAGGGTTGTGGTTCTTC.

This chain joins TRBV11-2 and TRBJ1-3, with D uncertain. V lost 6 bases and J lost 2, with 5 bases in between. From germline, CDR1 is SGHAT and CDR2 FQNNGV. This CDR3 region has 12 residues. The CDR3 nucleotides read TGTGCCAGCAGTACGACTGGAAACACCATATATTTT. It specifies CASSTTGNTIYF.

The J gene is TRBJ1-5, the V gene TRBV6-4; a weak D match, TRBD1 (6 bases). The V end lost 4 bases, the J end lost 4 bases, and 8 bases lay between the germline ends. The CDR3 has 13 amino acids. The germline CDR1 and CDR2 sequences are MRHNA and SNTAGT. The CDR3: CASSGDRNQPQHF. DNA for the CDR3: TGTGCCAGCAGTGGTGACAGGAATCAGCCCCAGCATTTT.

The rearrangement uses TRBV6-4 and TRBJ1-6, with no clear D. V was cut by 1 base and J by 4 bases, with 5 bases left in between. The germline V gene has CDR1 MRHNA and CDR2 SNTAGT. The CDR3 extends over 14 amino acids. The CDR3 DNA reads TGTGCCAGCAGTGACTTTTTATATAATTCACCCCTCCACTTT. Translated, it gives CASSDFLYNSPLHF.

Only a few counts were recorded for this clone. This sequence joins TRBV7-2 and TRBJ2-3; 7 bases are shared with TRBD2. This CDR3 contains 14 residues. Germline-derived CDR1 and CDR2 are SGHTA and FQGNSA. Trimming removed 2 bases from V and 2 bases from J; junction bases left unmatched: 1. CDR3 DNA: TGTGCCAGCAGCTTACTAGCGGCCACAGATACGCAGTATTTT. Protein: CASSLLAATDTQYF.

This chain joins TRBV4-3 and TRBJ2-2, with a possible D match to TRBD2 (5 bases). Trimming removed 0 bases at V and 0 bases at J, with 8 bases between. Per germline, CDR1 LGHNA and CDR2 YSLEER. CDR3 size: 16 residues. CDR3 in DNA: TGCGCCAGCAGCCAAGATGGGAGTCCGAACACCGGGGAGCTGTTTTTT. This encodes CASSQDGSPNTGELFF.

To note about this clone: The junction differs from germline at one of its ends, possibly a read error. The V and J genes are TRBV25-1 and TRBJ1-2, with D possibly being TRBD1 (5 bases). The CDR3 is 12 amino acids. Germline V gene sequence: CDR1 MGHDK, CDR2 SYGVNS. CDR3 region: CASSDFVGRPSF. CDR3 coding DNA: TGTGCCAGCAGTGATTTTGTGGGACGCCCGTCCTTC.

The chain is built from TRBV3-1 (or the pseudogene TRBV3-2) and TRBJ2-7, with D perhaps given as TRBD1 or TRBD2 (5 bases each). The CDR3 spans 14 residues. The germline V gene encodes CDR1 LGHDT and CDR2 YNNKEL (reference sequence). Trimming stripped 5 bases from V and 3 bases from J, with 14 bases between. CDR3 region: CASSYRDGYYEQYF. CDR3 coding DNA: TGTGCCAGCAGCTACCGGGACGGGTACTACGAGCAGTACTTC.

The V call is TRBV5-6, the J call TRBJ2-7, with D hard to call. V was clipped by 3 bases and J by 5 bases, with 6 bases between them. The CDR3 covers 11 residues. The germline V gene encodes CDR1 SGHDT and CDR2 YYEEEE. CDR3 loop: CASSSTDEQYF. Written as DNA, the CDR3 is TGTGCCAGCAGCTCCACTGACGAGCAGTACTTC.

V gene TRBV19 combines with J gene TRBJ1-2; unclear D gene. Germline V gene sequence: CDR1 LNHDA, CDR2 SQIVND (reference sequence). The V gene lost 7 bases and the J gene lost 3 bases, with 15 bases spanning the gap. There are 14 residues in the CDR3. CDR3: CASTLKVGDYGYTF. The DNA of the CDR3 is TGTGCCAGTACCTTAAAGGTTGGGGACTATGGCTACACCTTC.

For this clone: The junction departs from the called germline gene at one end, perhaps through a read error. V gene TRBV7-9 combines with J gene TRBJ2-1; the D gene is possibly TRBD2 (5 bases). The CDR3 totals 15 residues. Germline loops: CDR1 SEHNR, CDR2 FQNEAQ (reference sequence). In DNA, the CDR3 is TGTGCCAGCAGGTTAGCGAACCCCATTGGCAATGAGCAGTTCTTC. Amino acids: CASRLANPIGNEQFF.

This chain links TRBV5-1 with TRBJ2-7, with 8 nucleotides matching TRBD2. The V and J ends lost 0 bases and 7 bases, in that order; junction bases with no gene match: 3. The V gene's germline CDR1 is SGHRS and CDR2 YFSETQ. This CDR3 has 13 residues. The CDR3: CASSLALAGEQYF. The CDR3 bases are TGCGCCAGCAGCTTGGCTTTAGCGGGGGAGCAGTACTTC.

This clone was seen just once. The gene calls are TRBV18 and TRBJ2-2, with D perhaps matching TRBD1 (5 bases). Germline lookup yields CDR1 KGHSH and CDR2 LQKENI. This CDR3 is built from 15 residues. V lost 3 bases, J lost 2 bases, and 10 bases lay in between. The CDR3, as DNA: TGTGCCAGCTCACCGGGCAGGGTAAACACCGGGGAGCTGTTTTTT. It codes for CASSPGRVNTGELFF.